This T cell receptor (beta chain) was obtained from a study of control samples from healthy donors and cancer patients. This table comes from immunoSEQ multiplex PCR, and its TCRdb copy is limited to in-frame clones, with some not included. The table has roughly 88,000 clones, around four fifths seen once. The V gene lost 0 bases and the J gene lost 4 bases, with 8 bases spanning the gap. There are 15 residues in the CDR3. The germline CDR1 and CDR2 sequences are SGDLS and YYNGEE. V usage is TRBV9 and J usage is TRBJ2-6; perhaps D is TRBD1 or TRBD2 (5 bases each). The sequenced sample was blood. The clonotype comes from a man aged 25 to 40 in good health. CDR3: CASSVAGTGANVLTF. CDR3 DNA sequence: TGTGCCAGCAGCGTAGCGGGGACCGGGGCCAACGTCCTGACTTTC.